This TCR beta chain was identified in a study of blood T cells in healthy people across ages. Study-wide results and caveats: Naive CD4+ cell counts and diversity both ran higher in long-lived than in aged donors.

About this clonotype itself: Its antigen is not identified.

V trimming: 10 bases; J trimming: 3 bases; junction bases outside the gene matches: 5. This CDR3 is built from 12 residues. The germline CDR1 and CDR2 sequences are MNHEY and SVGAGI. Through a sample-barcoded 5' primer and a J-beta primer mix, a second PCR was run for roughly 6 to 12 cycles. TCRdb called the 5' RACE reads again in MiXCR, with one record for every CDR3 protein. The table has about 1.8 million distinct CDR3 sequences, around half seen once; the top ten hold roughly 2.1%. The chain uses TRBV6-5 and TRBJ2-5; 7 positions match TRBD1. The clonotype was recovered from a woman between 40 and 50 years old in good health. Sequences were obtained from blood. In DNA, the CDR3 is TGTGCCACCCTCACAGGGGAAGAGACCCAGTACTTC. Its protein is CATLTGEETQYF.